The entry below describes one TCR beta chain. Its cognate antigen is unknown. Looked up from germline, CDR1 is SQVTM and CDR2 is ANQGSEA. This CDR3 region has 11 residues. V was shortened by 4 bases and J by 8 bases, with 11 bases between the two germline ends. There were at least 6 micrograms of total RNA extracted from every sample. Together with a sample-barcoded 5' primer, a J-beta primer mix was included in a second PCR lasting about 7 to 11 cycles. A single record per CDR3 protein comes from TCRdb applying MiXCR to the 5' RACE reads. This table holds some 1,800,000 distinct CDR3 sequences, about 39% found once. The sample is drawn from a study of blood T cells in healthy people across ages. Overall study results and limits: Higher naive T cell percentage went strongly together with higher TCR beta diversity.

This clonotype originated in a human donor in good health. The sequencing input was blood. The chain carries TRBV29-1 and TRBJ1-1, with D perhaps TRBD1 (6 bases). The CDR3 DNA sequence: TGCAGCGTTGTTCCGGGACACGAAGCTTTCTTT. Protein sequence: CSVVPGHEAFF.